This is a list of T cell receptor beta chains from one sample in a study of T-cell reconstitution after alpha-beta-depleted transplantation in children. TCRdb fed the PCR reads into MiXCR, producing one record per CDR3 protein. The repertoire includes some 550,000 distinct CDR3 sequences, around 17% of them detected once, and 3.3% sits in the top ten. The input for sequencing was PBMCs from the stem cell graft donor, taken from the stem cell graft. Source of these receptors: a human donor who donated a stem cell graft to a child with acute lymphoblastic leukemia. Both conserved end residues are part of each CDR3. The D gene is left open where the match is weak. Clone size, where shown, is once, few, many, or a class for clones that have expanded.

j_call	v_call	d_call	clone_size	cdr3_nt	cdr3_aa
TRBJ1-2	TRBV7-3	TRBD1	few	TGTGCCAGCAGCCCCGGGACAGTGGGGGGCTACACCTTC	CASSPGTVGGYTF
TRBJ1-1	TRBV12-3/TRBV12-4	.	.	TGTGCCAGCAGTCCCGCCCAGGGGAACACTGAAGCTTTCTTT	CASSPAQGNTEAFF
TRBJ2-7	TRBV9	.	.	TGTGCCAGCAGCGTAAACCCCTACGAGCAGTACTTC	CASSVNPYEQYF
TRBJ1-2	TRBV4-1	.	.	TGCGCCAGCAGCCAAGACCAGGTTTATGGCTACACCTTC	CASSQDQVYGYTF
TRBJ1-1	TRBV12-3/TRBV12-4	.	.	TGTGCCAGCCGCGTCCGGCAGATAGTCACTGAAGCTTTCTTT	CASRVRQIVTEAFF
TRBJ1-1	TRBV2	.	few	TGTGCCAGCAGTGCGGGCAGACTGAACACTGAAGCTTTCTTT	CASSAGRLNTEAFF
TRBJ2-5	TRBV20-1	TRBD1	.	TGCAGTGCTGGGGGACAGGGTACCCTCCAAGAGACCCAGTACTTC	CSAGGQGTLQETQYF
TRBJ1-1	TRBV27	.	once	TGTGCCAGCAGTTTAAAACCGGGGGACACTGAAGCTTTCTTT	CASSLKPGDTEAFF
TRBJ2-1	TRBV20-1	TRBD2	few	TGCAGTGCTAGAGATTCCGTACTAGCGGGCTTGGGGCAGTTCTTC	CSARDSVLAGLGQFF
TRBJ2-5	TRBV11-2	TRBD1	few	TGTGCCAGCAGCTTAGCGTCAGGGGGTAGGGAGACCCAGTACTTC	CASSLASGGRETQYF
TRBJ1-5	TRBV20-1	.	.	TGCAGTGCTAGAGATGCGGGGGCAGGGCAGCCCCAGCATTTT	CSARDAGAGQPQHF
TRBJ2-4	TRBV12-3/TRBV12-4	TRBD2	many	TGTGCCAGCAGTAGTGCCGGGACTAGCGGGAGTCGGTACTTC	CASSSAGTSGSRYF
TRBJ2-7	TRBV28	TRBD1	.	TGTGCCAGCAGTTTCCACCTTCGCGGCGGACAGGCTCGGCACGGCTACGAGCAGTACTTC	CASSFHLRGGQARHGYEQYF
TRBJ2-7	TRBV5-1	.	few	TGCGCCAGCAGCTTGGAGGGGTATCCCTACGAGCAGTACTTC	CASSLEGYPYEQYF
TRBJ2-3	TRBV9	.	few	TGTGCCAGCACCCATTGGGCAGCCAGCACAGATACGCAGTATTTT	CASTHWAASTDTQYF
TRBJ2-1	TRBV7-8	.	.	TGTGCCAGCAGCCCCAGAGATAGATACAATGAGCAGTTCTTC	CASSPRDRYNEQFF
TRBJ1-2	TRBV28	.	.	TGTGCCGTTTCGTATCTCGTCTTCTATGGCTACACCTTC	CAVSYLVFYGYTF
TRBJ2-2	TRBV20-1	TRBD2	few	TGCAGTGCTAGAGAAACGGCTAGCGGGGACGCCGGGGAGCTGTTTTTT	CSARETASGDAGELFF
TRBJ2-7	TRBV27	.	many	TGTGCCAGCAGTTTATCCGGGACGGAGGTTGGGGAGTACTTC	CASSLSGTEVGEYF
TRBJ2-1	TRBV29-1	.	.	TGCAGCCCCGGGTCCCCAATTTACAATGAGCAGTTCTTC	CSPGSPIYNEQFF
TRBJ2-3	TRBV6-1	TRBD2	few	TGTGCCAGCAGTCAGCGGGAGCGAGGCACAGATACGCAGTATTTT	CASSQRERGTDTQYF
TRBJ2-7	TRBV27	TRBD1	few	TGTGCCAGCAGACCTTCTCCGGGACAGGGATTGTACGAGCAGTACTTC	CASRPSPGQGLYEQYF
TRBJ2-2	TRBV2	.	few	TGTGCCAGCAGTCCCCTCGGAGGCACCGGGGAGCTGTTTTTT	CASSPLGGTGELFF
TRBJ1-2	TRBV9	.	few	TGTGCCAGCAGCGTAGCTCGGCGACCTAACTATGGCTACACCTTC	CASSVARRPNYGYTF
TRBJ1-4	TRBV5-4	.	.	TGTGCCAGCAGCCCCGGGATCGGGGAAAAACTGTTTTTT	CASSPGIGEKLFF
TRBJ2-4	TRBV6-2/TRBV6-3	TRBD2	few	TGTGCCAGCAGTTACTCAACCTCTAGCGGGAAAAACATTCAGTACTTC	CASSYSTSSGKNIQYF
TRBJ1-1	TRBV6-5	.	few	TGTGCCAGCAGTTACTCGGGGTTCTCTGAAGCTTTCTTT	CASSYSGFSEAFF
TRBJ2-7	TRBV30	.	few	TGTGCCTGGAGTAACTACAGAATCTACGAGCAGTACTTC	CAWSNYRIYEQYF
TRBJ2-7	TRBV3-1	.	.	TGTGCCAGCAGCCAGGAGCCACAGGGCGGCGAGCAGTACTTC	CASSQEPQGGEQYF